Listed here are 7 T cell receptor beta chains from one sample, sequenced in a study of blood T cell repertoires in COVID-19. Generated by immunoSEQ multiplex PCR, the TCRdb table keeps only in-frame clones and is missing some. Here the sample spans a few hundred thousand clones, around 92% being singletons. The specimen sequenced was peripheral blood. Receptors originate from a woman aged 30 to 39 with COVID-19, enrolled during active disease.

This chain links TRBV29-1 with TRBJ2-1; TRBD2 aligns across 7 bases. With 7 bases clipped from V and 4 bases from J, the junction kept 7 bases outside the gene matches. The CDR3 covers 13 residues. Germline loops: CDR1 SQVTM, CDR2 ANQGSEA. This chain's CDR3 is CSAWGGKYNEQFF. CDR3 sequence (DNA): TGCAGCGCCTGGGGGGGGAAATACAATGAGCAGTTCTTC.

The V and J genes are TRBV2 and TRBJ1-1; D uncertain. This CDR3 contains 14 residues. Germline V gives CDR1 SNHLY, CDR2 FYNNEI. V shed 6 bases and J shed 0 bases, with 11 bases lying between them. The CDR3 spells CASREGVMNTEAFF. CDR3 nucleotides: TGTGCCAGCAGGGAGGGAGTCATGAACACTGAAGCTTTCTTT.

This sequence joins TRBV7-9 and TRBJ2-1; perhaps TRBD1 as D (7 bases). The length of the CDR3 is 16 residues. Per germline, CDR1 SEHNR and CDR2 FQNEAQ (reference sequence). V was trimmed by 1 base and J by 5 bases, leaving 15 bases between them. CDR3 region: CASSLVGGGENNEQFF. CDR3 nucleotide sequence: TGTGCCAGCAGCTTAGTAGGAGGGGGCGAGAACAATGAGCAGTTCTTC.

This chain links TRBV18 with TRBJ1-1; 8 positions match TRBD1. CDR1 is KGHSH, CDR2 LQKENI, per germline. V trimming: 4 bases; J trimming: 1 base; junction bases outside the gene matches: 2. The length of the CDR3 is 14 residues. CDR3 in DNA: TGTGCCAGCTCACGAGGGACAGGGAACACTGAAGCTTTCTTT. Residues: CASSRGTGNTEAFF.

The chain joins TRBV29-1 to TRBJ1-1; TRBD1 aligns across 12 bases. There are 15 residues in the CDR3. J was trimmed by 1 base and V by 7 bases; bases with no gene match: 7. Germline CDR1 reads SQVTM; CDR2 reads ANQGSEA. The CDR3 coding sequence is TGCAGCGCCAAGGGACAGGGGGCTCCGAACACTGAAGCTTTCTTT. Translated: CSAKGQGAPNTEAFF.

This clone was detected only a few times. This sequence joins TRBV19 and TRBJ2-1; 8 positions agree with TRBD2. This CDR3 has 13 amino acids. The V gene end was trimmed by 5 bases and the J gene end by 8 bases; junction bases not matched to a gene: 5. Germline-derived CDR1 and CDR2 are LNHDA and SQIVND (reference sequence). The CDR3 sequence: CASSATSAHEQFF. The CDR3 DNA sequence: TGTGCCAGTAGTGCGACTAGCGCCCATGAGCAGTTCTTC.

The V gene is TRBV6-4, the J gene TRBJ2-1, with TRBD2 identical over 8 bases. CDR3 length: 16 residues. The V and J ends lost 3 bases and 4 bases, in that order; junction bases with no gene match: 8. Germline loops: CDR1 MRHNA, CDR2 SNTAGT. CDR3 nucleotide sequence: TGTGCCAGCAGTGAAAGCGTACAGCGGGGGTACAATGAGCAGTTCTTC. As protein: CASSESVQRGYNEQFF.